Listed here are 31 T cell receptor beta chains from one sample, sequenced in a study of lymphopenia after photon versus proton radiotherapy (dated 2019 in TCRdb). Library preparation was by the immunoSEQ multiplex PCR assay. The table comes from immuneACCESS by way of TCRdb, which keeps in-frame sequences with V and J called. Part of the clones is missing from these tables; in studies checked, under half for an unresolved V gene and the rest for unknown reasons. The sample has tens of thousands of clones on record, about 84% of them singletons. The top ten clones comprise around 3% of the sample. The sample consisted of peripheral blood, taken from a patient treated with photon-based radiotherapy. The receptors come from a middle-aged man with gastric cancer.

V is TRBV5-1 and J is TRBJ1-1, with D uncertain. The CDR3 has 14 amino acids. V shed 2 bases and J shed 3 bases, with 11 bases lying between them. The germline CDR1 and CDR2 sequences are SGHRS and YFSETQ. For the CDR3, the DNA is TGCGCCAGCAGCTTTGGTATGGAGCACACTGAAGCTTTCTTT. Translated, it gives CASSFGMEHTEAFF. Full variable domain (rest looked up from reference TRBV5-1 and TRBJ1-1): KAGVTQTPRYLIKTRGQQVTLSCSPISGHRSVSWYQQTPGQGLQFLFEYFSETQRNKGNFPGRFSGRQFSNSRSEMNVSTLELGDSALYLCASSFGMEHTEAFFGQGTRLTVV.

The chain has TRBV5-4 and TRBJ1-5; TRBD1 agrees at 8 bases. The germline V gene encodes CDR1 SGHNT and CDR2 YYREEE (reference sequence). This CDR3 has 16 amino acids. Trimming at V came to 0 bases and at J to 2 bases, leaving 4 bases not matched to a gene. The CDR3 loop reads CASSLGGQGGNQPQHF. The CDR3 DNA reads as TGTGCCAGCAGCTTGGGCGGACAGGGAGGCAATCAGCCCCAGCATTTT.

V and J are TRBV7-7 and TRBJ2-1; no firm D call. V lost 1 base and J lost 13, with 14 bases in between. The CDR3 length is 13 residues. Germline assignment: CDR1 SSHAT and CDR2 FNYEAQ (reference sequence). CDR3 bases: TGTGCCAGCAGCTTAGGATACAGTGAGGAACAGTTCTTC. Translated, it gives CASSLGYSEEQFF.

This clone has just a few counts. The chain employs TRBV7-8 and TRBJ1-2, with TRBD1 matching over 10 bases. Germline V lookup: CDR1 SGHVS, CDR2 FQNEAQ. The CDR3 extends over 18 amino acids. Losses at the gene ends were 5 bases for V and 6 bases for J; bases not matched to a gene: 18. CDR3 in amino acids: CASSPPLRTGGTRHGYTF. In DNA form, the CDR3 reads TGTGCCAGCAGCCCACCTCTAAGGACAGGGGGTACCAGGCATGGCTACACCTTC.

This chain joins TRBV6-1 and TRBJ2-1, with D unclear. Trimming took off 4 bases at V and 2 bases at J, with 9 bases between the two ends. CDR3 length: 14 residues. Germline V gives CDR1 MNHNS, CDR2 SASEGT. The CDR3 is CASSGQIAYNEQFF. The CDR3, as DNA: TGTGCCAGCAGTGGGCAGATAGCCTACAATGAGCAGTTCTTC.

The chain is built from TRBV14 and TRBJ2-3; no firm D call. CDR1 and CDR2 (germline): SGHDN, FVKESK. The CDR3 runs 14 residues. Trimming shortened V by 1 base and J by 1 base, and 6 bases separated the two germline ends. CDR3 in amino acids: CASSQGLGTDTQYF. Written as DNA, the CDR3 is TGTGCCAGCAGCCAAGGACTGGGCACAGATACGCAGTATTTT.

The chain combines TRBV5-4 with TRBJ2-2; the match to TRBD1 covers 12 bases. Germline trimming cut 7 bases from V and 5 bases from J; bases unmatched to any gene: 6. This CDR3 is 15 amino acids long. Per the germline V gene, CDR1 is SGHNT and CDR2 is YYREEE (reference sequence). The DNA of the CDR3 is TGTGCCAGCGGCAAGGGACAGGGGGCGACCGGGGAGCTGTTTTTT. It is translated as CASGKGQGATGELFF.

V is TRBV2 and J is TRBJ2-3, with D perhaps given as TRBD1 or TRBD2 (5 bases each). The CDR3 totals 14 residues. Germline V lookup: CDR1 SNHLY, CDR2 FYNNEI. The V gene lost 6 bases and the J gene lost 5 bases, with 15 bases spanning the gap. The CDR3 loop is CASRQGGGIDTQYF. CDR3 DNA sequence: TGTGCCAGCAGGCAGGGTGGAGGAATAGATACGCAGTATTTT.

V is TRBV28 and J is TRBJ1-5; TRBD1 matches at 9 bases. Germline lookup yields CDR1 MDHEN and CDR2 SYDVKM. There are 15 residues in the CDR3. The V segment lost 9 bases and the J segment 4 bases; nucleotides outside the gene matches: 10. The CDR3 nucleotides are TGTGCCAGTAGGGGGACAGGGCTACTGAATCAGCCCCAGCATTTT. Translated: CASRGTGLLNQPQHF.

This clone was counted a single time. The chain recombines TRBV29-1 with TRBJ1-2; D might be TRBD1 (5 bases). CDR3 length: 12 residues. CDR1 is SQVTM, CDR2 ANQGSEA, per germline. V was clipped by 6 bases and J by 5 bases, with 13 bases between them. As DNA, the CDR3 is TGCAGCGTCAGGAGGGGCGAGTATGGCTACACCTTC. Protein sequence: CSVRRGEYGYTF.

The chain has TRBV7-6 and TRBJ2-7; 9 positions agree with TRBD1. CDR3 length: 14 residues. The germline gives CDR1 SGHVS, CDR2 FNYEAQ. The junction had 4 bases not matched to a gene; V was cut back by 5 bases and J by 2 bases. CDR3 sequence: CASSPDRGAYEQYF. The CDR3, as DNA: TGTGCCAGCAGCCCAGACAGGGGGGCCTACGAGCAGTACTTC.

The V call is TRBV6-5, the J call TRBJ1-3; 9 bases align to TRBD1. This CDR3 has 13 amino acids. CDR1 and CDR2 (germline): MNHEY, SVGAGI. V dropped 6 bases and J dropped 7; count of bases not matched to a gene: 4. The CDR3 bases are TGTGCCAGCAGGCGGGACAGGGTTAACACCATATATTTT. Amino acid sequence: CASRRDRVNTIYF.

This clone has more than one count but fewer than ten. This chain connects TRBV19 to TRBJ1-4, with 8 bases fitting TRBD1. The V and J ends lost 10 bases and 8 bases, in that order; junction bases with no gene match: 6. The CDR3 runs to 12 residues. Germline V gene sequence: CDR1 LNHDA, CDR2 SQIVND (reference sequence). In DNA form, the CDR3 reads TGTGCCACCGCGGACAGGGAGGAAAAACTGTTTTTT. Amino acids: CATADREEKLFF.

This clone was found once. For the CDR3, the DNA is TGTGCCAGCAGCTCCGGACAGGGGCGAAGCTCTGGGGCCAACGTCCTGACTTTC. Protein sequence: CASSSGQGRSSGANVLTF. The chain links TRBV5-8 to TRBJ2-6; 9 bases agree with TRBD1. Looked up from germline, CDR1 is SGHTS and CDR2 is YDEGEE. The CDR3 runs 18 residues. Unmatched junction bases numbered 7, after V lost 3 bases and J lost 0 bases. The full variable domain, in which reference TRBV5-8 and TRBJ2-6 provide the parts outside the CDR3, is EAGVTQSPTHLIKTRGQQATLRCSPISGHTSVYWYQQALGLGLQFLLWYDEGEERNRGNFPPRFSGRQFPNYSSELNVNALELEDSALYLCASSSGQGRSSGANVLTFGAGSRLTVL.

In its sample, this clone was seen a few times. This same CDR3 is encoded by further DNA sequences in the sample. The chain employs TRBV7-2 and TRBJ2-2; 11 bases map to TRBD2. The CDR3 covers 15 residues. Trimming at V came to 6 bases and at J to 5 bases, leaving 5 bases not matched to a gene. Germline V gene sequence: CDR1 SGHTA, CDR2 FQGNSA. The DNA for the CDR3 is TGTGCCAGCAGTCCGGGACTAGCGGAGACCGGGGAGCTGTTTTTT. Translating gives CASSPGLAETGELFF.

To note about this clone: One end of the junction does not line up with germline, which may come from a read error. The chain is built from TRBV19 and TRBJ2-1; TRBD2 aligns across 8 bases. Germline V gives CDR1 LNHDA, CDR2 SQIVND (reference sequence). This CDR3 has 12 residues. CDR3 nucleotide sequence: TGTGCCAGTAACAGACATAGCGGGGACCGGCTCTTC. It specifies CASNRHSGDRLF. The variable domain in full, completed from reference TRBV19 and TRBJ2-1, reads DGGITQSPKYLFRKEGQNVTLSCEQNLNHDAMYWYRQDPGQGLRLIYYSQIVNDFQKGDIAEGYSVSREKKESFPLTVTSAQKNPTAFYLCASNRHSGDRLFGPGTRLTVL.

V and J are TRBV18 and TRBJ1-1; the D is unclear. The V gene's germline CDR1 is KGHSH and CDR2 LQKENI. CDR3 length equals 13 residues. Trimming cost V 6 bases and J 0 bases, with 8 bases left between them. This CDR3 is CASSPDMNTEAFF. CDR3 DNA sequence: TGTGCCAGCTCTCCCGATATGAACACTGAAGCTTTCTTT.

For the CDR3, the DNA is TGTGCCAGCTCACCCCCTGACAGGGCGAATGAAAAACTGTTTTTT. Translation: CASSPPDRANEKLFF. V and J are TRBV18 and TRBJ1-4, with TRBD1 matching over 7 bases. CDR1 and CDR2 from the germline V gene are KGHSH and LQKENI. V gave up 3 bases and J gave up 5 bases; unmatched junction bases: 6. The length of the CDR3 is 15 residues.

This chain uses TRBV5-1 with TRBJ2-2; the D call may be TRBD1 or TRBD2 (5 bases each). Germline assignment: CDR1 SGHRS and CDR2 YFSETQ. There are 15 residues in the CDR3. V was trimmed by 3 bases and J by 5 bases, leaving 14 bases between them. CDR3 in DNA: TGCGCCAGCAGCTACGGGACCACGAGGACCGGGGAGCTGTTTTTT. It codes for CASSYGTTRTGELFF.

This chain uses TRBV25-1 with TRBJ2-3; D assignment may be TRBD1 or TRBD2 (6 bases each). The V end lost 2 bases, the J end lost 0 bases, and 18 bases lay between the germline ends. The CDR3 totals 18 residues. Germline lookup yields CDR1 MGHDK and CDR2 SYGVNS. The CDR3: CASSERSGRDTSTDTQYF. In DNA, the CDR3 is TGTGCCAGCAGTGAACGGTCGGGGCGGGACACCAGCACAGATACGCAGTATTTT.

The chain is built from TRBV2 and TRBJ2-1; 10 positions agree with TRBD2. Germline lookup yields CDR1 SNHLY and CDR2 FYNNEI. There are 14 residues in the CDR3. V dropped 10 bases and J dropped 7; count of bases not matched to a gene: 10. The CDR3 loop is CATVQREGLNEQFF. CDR3 DNA sequence: TGTGCCACTGTCCAGCGGGAGGGCCTGAATGAGCAGTTCTTC.

The chain employs TRBV19 and TRBJ2-7, with TRBD2 as a possible D gene (6 bases). With 0 bases removed from V and 0 bases from J, the gap between germline ends came to 15 bases. This CDR3 spans 17 amino acids. Germline loops: CDR1 LNHDA, CDR2 SQIVND (reference sequence). CDR3 loop: CASSIDLGGASSYEQYF. CDR3 DNA sequence: TGTGCCAGTAGTATAGATCTAGGCGGGGCCAGCTCCTACGAGCAGTACTTC.

The chain links TRBV5-1 to TRBJ2-7, with D perhaps matching TRBD2 (5 bases). Germline V CDR1 and CDR2: SGHRS, YFSETQ. The CDR3 loop spans 13 amino acids. V lost 7 bases, J lost 2 bases, and 13 bases lay in between. CDR3 sequence: CASGAEATYEQYF. CDR3 nucleotides: TGCGCCAGCGGTGCGGAGGCTACCTACGAGCAGTACTTC.

V is TRBV18 and J is TRBJ2-5; tentatively, D is TRBD1 or TRBD2 (5 bases each). The CDR3 is 14 residues long. Germline values: CDR1 KGHSH, CDR2 LQKENI. The V and J ends lost 2 bases and 2 bases respectively, with 9 bases between them. The CDR3 nucleotides are TGTGCCAGCTCACCAGGGGCGGGTCAAGAGACCCAGTACTTC. As protein: CASSPGAGQETQYF.

This clone was observed a handful of times. V gene TRBV7-9 combines with J gene TRBJ1-1; D remains unclear. The CDR3 contains 13 residues. V lost 1 base to trimming and J lost 1 base, with 4 bases between them. CDR1 SEHNR and CDR2 FQNEAQ come from the germline V gene (reference sequence). CDR3: CASSLGENTEAFF. CDR3 DNA sequence: TGTGCCAGCAGCTTAGGGGAGAACACTGAAGCTTTCTTT.

This sequence joins TRBV5-1 and TRBJ2-5; D is undetermined. The J call is in doubt because the DNA end fits TRBJ2-7 better. In germline, CDR1 is SGHRS, CDR2 YFSETQ. The CDR3 sequence is 13 residues long. CDR3 sequence (DNA): TGCGCCTCCCGTCCCTCTCCCGCCTACGAGCAGTACTTC. This encodes CASRPSPAYEQYF.

The V call is TRBV6-5, the J call TRBJ2-1; D might be TRBD1 or TRBD2, each matching 5 bases. This CDR3 comprises 13 residues. Germline assignment: CDR1 MNHEY and CDR2 SVGAGI. V shed 5 bases and J shed 9 bases, with 14 bases lying between them. The CDR3 sequence: CASSGGEGSEQFF. In DNA form, the CDR3 reads TGTGCCAGCAGTGGAGGCGAGGGGAGTGAGCAGTTCTTC.

The chain is built from TRBV7-9 and TRBJ1-2; D gene unclear. V was shortened by 5 bases and J by 7 bases, with 14 bases between the two germline ends. The CDR3 extends over 13 amino acids. Germline V lookup: CDR1 SEHNR, CDR2 FQNEAQ (reference sequence). CDR3 DNA: TGTGCCAGCAGCCCGAGGGCGCGAGGTGGCTACACCTTC. Protein product: CASSPRARGGYTF. Full variable domain (outside the CDR3, taken from reference TRBV7-9 and TRBJ1-2): DTGVSQNPRHKITKRGQNVTFRCDPISEHNRLYWYRQTLGQGPEFLTYFQNEAQLEKSRLLSDRFSAERPKGSFSTLEIQRTEQGDSAMYLCASSPRARGGYTFGSGTRLTVV.

This chain joins TRBV4-3 and TRBJ2-3, with D maybe TRBD2 (6 bases). With 4 bases removed from V and 4 bases from J, the gap between germline ends came to 12 bases. This CDR3 contains 14 residues. Germline loops: CDR1 LGHNA, CDR2 YSLEER. CDR3 sequence (DNA): TGCGCCAGCAGCCTCGGGAGAGGGGCAGATACGCAGTATTTT. Amino acids: CASSLGRGADTQYF.

In its sample, this clone was seen a few times. The rearrangement joins TRBV4-1 to TRBJ2-1, with D perhaps TRBD2 (5 bases). Germline CDR1 is MGHRA and CDR2 is YSYEKL. V dropped 2 bases and J dropped 12 bases, with 17 bases sitting between them. CDR3 length: 14 residues. The CDR3 loop reads CASSQPGRSGLQFF. CDR3 DNA: TGCGCCAGCAGCCAACCCGGCCGGAGTGGACTGCAGTTCTTC.

The V call is TRBV4-2, the J call TRBJ2-3, with D hard to call. Trimming took 4 bases from V and 1 from J, leaving 3 bases between them. This CDR3 comprises 12 residues. The V gene's germline CDR1 is LGHNA and CDR2 YNFKEQ. This CDR3 is CASSPRTDTQYF. CDR3 coding DNA: TGTGCCAGCAGCCCTCGCACAGATACGCAGTATTTT.